The next 30 T cell receptor beta chains were all read from a single sample in a study of neurological immune-mediated disorders (dated by TCRdb to between 2018 and 2020). Library construction relied on 5' RACE. TCRdb shows the sequencer as Illumina HiSeq 2500. Clones were called with MiXCR by TCRdb after fastp trimmed the public reads at Q25, and only in-frame beta chains were retained. Identical CDR3 protein sequences are pooled into one entry, listed with their most common genes and DNA. This sample gives under 90,000 distinct CDR3 sequences in total; around 10% of them show up just once. The biggest ten clones account for more than 1.5% of the sample. What was sequenced was PBMCs. These receptors came from a man aged 40-49 years in good health.

This clonotype was observed many times. The CDR3 DNA is TGTGCCAGCAGTTTTTCCCTCGCGAATCATGAGCAGTTCTTC. Translated: CASSFSLANHEQFF. This sequence joins TRBV12-3 or TRBV12-4 and TRBJ2-1; D is unresolved. V was cut by 3 bases and J by 8 bases, with 14 bases left in between. This CDR3 spans 14 amino acids.

This clonotype occurred many times. V usage is TRBV10-3 and J usage is TRBJ1-2, with a weak D call TRBD1 (5 bases). The CDR3 consists of 14 residues. Germline V gene sequence: CDR1 ENHRY, CDR2 SYGVKD. V shed 4 bases and J shed 0 bases, with 9 bases lying between them. In nucleotides, the CDR3 is TGTGCCATCAGTGTACAGGAATCTAACTATGGCTACACCTTC. This codes for CAISVQESNYGYTF.

A single count supports this clonotype. At one of its ends the junction is not consistent with the germline gene, which may arise from a read error. The chain joins TRBV3-1 to TRBJ1-6; D not certain. CDR3 length: 18 amino acids. Germline V gene lookup returns CDR1 LGHDT and CDR2 YNNKEL (reference sequence). The CDR3 spells CASSQYPQWSIPYSPLHF. As DNA, the CDR3 is TGTGCCAGCAGCCAATACCCACAGTGGAGTATCCCTTACTCACCTCTCCACTTT. The full variable domain, its missing parts supplied by reference TRBV3-1 and TRBJ1-6, is DTAVSQTPKYLVTQMGNDKSIKCEQNLGHDTMYWYKQDSKKFLKIMFSYNNKELIINETVPNRFSPKSPDKAHLNLHINSLELGDSAVYFCASSQYPQWSIPYSPLHFGNGTRLTVT.

There are many counts of this clonotype. J is TRBJ2-1 and V is TRBV6-5; D might be TRBD2 (7 bases). V was cut by 10 bases and J by 2 bases, with 12 bases left in between. CDR3 size: 13 residues. Germline CDR1 is MNHEY and CDR2 is SVGAGI. CDR3 DNA sequence: TGTGCCACGTCGGGGGGCCCCTACAATGAGCAGTTCTTC. Its protein product is CATSGGPYNEQFF.

This clonotype was counted at least ten times. The gene calls are TRBV7-2 and TRBJ2-1; D may be TRBD2 (5 bases). Per germline, CDR1 SGHTA and CDR2 FQGNSA. CDR3 size: 14 residues. V lost 5 bases, J lost 1 base, and 9 bases lay in between. CDR3 nucleotides: TGTGCCAGCAGCGCCGGCGGGTCCTACAATGAGCAGTTCTTC. It specifies CASSAGGSYNEQFF.

This clonotype was picked up a small number of times. The chain combines TRBV7-9 with TRBJ1-2, with D hard to call. CDR3 length: 13 residues. The V end was cut by 5 bases, the J end by 8 bases, with 15 bases between. Germline CDR1 SEHNR, CDR2 FQNEAQ (reference sequence). This chain's CDR3 is CASSLEQSRGYTF. As DNA, the CDR3 is TGTGCCAGCAGCCTCGAACAGTCCCGAGGCTACACCTTC.

The V call is TRBV20-1, the J call TRBJ2-7, with 12 bases that match TRBD2. The CDR3 is 17 amino acids. Trimming cost V 5 bases and J 2 bases; bases outside gene matches: 13. Germline-derived CDR1 and CDR2 are DFQATT and SNEGSKA (reference sequence). The CDR3, as DNA: TGCAGTGCTGGGGGTCGGGCTAGCGGGAGGGCCACCTACGAGCAGTACTTC. It is translated as CSAGGRASGRATYEQYF.

This clonotype has ten or more counts. V usage is TRBV12-3 or TRBV12-4 and J usage is TRBJ2-5, with 9 bases aligning to TRBD2. CDR3 length equals 14 residues. V dropped 7 bases and J dropped 5; count of bases not matched to a gene: 8. The CDR3 bases are TGTGCCAGCACCTCCGGACTAGCGACGGAGACCCAGTACTTC. Protein product: CASTSGLATETQYF.

At least ten counts were recorded for this clonotype. CDR3 DNA sequence: TGCAGTGCTAGAGCCAATAAGGCGGGATTCACAGATACGCAGTATTTT. Amino acid sequence: CSARANKAGFTDTQYF. The V gene is TRBV20-1, the J gene TRBJ2-3; a weak D match, TRBD2 (6 bases). The CDR3 spans 16 residues. V lost 1 base and J lost 2, with 16 bases in between. Germline V gene lookup returns CDR1 DFQATT and CDR2 SNEGSKA (reference sequence).

This clonotype was seen ten or more times. The chain employs TRBV5-1 and TRBJ2-2; no clear D. CDR1 is SGHRS, CDR2 YFSETQ, per germline. With 0 bases removed from V and 6 bases from J, the gap between germline ends came to 12 bases. The CDR3 contains 15 residues. As DNA, the CDR3 is TGCGCCAGCAGCTTGGGGAGAGGATGGGCCGGGGAGCTGTTTTTT. Residues: CASSLGRGWAGELFF.

In this sample, this clonotype turned up many times. This chain joins TRBV5-5 and TRBJ2-7; tentatively, D is TRBD1 or TRBD2 (5 bases each). The germline V gene encodes CDR1 SGHKS and CDR2 YYEKEE (reference sequence). CDR3 size: 15 residues. Trimming pared 2 bases from V and 1 base from J, leaving 13 bases between. The CDR3 reads CASSFAGTQSYEQYF. In nucleotides, the CDR3 is TGTGCCAGCAGCTTCGCCGGGACCCAGTCCTACGAGCAGTACTTC.

The table lists this clonotype with many counts. The chain has TRBV7-8 and TRBJ2-5, with no clear D. V shed 1 base and J shed 5 bases, with 11 bases lying between them. Germline CDR1 and CDR2: SGHVS and FQNEAQ. CDR3 length equals 14 residues. The CDR3 coding sequence is TGTGCCAGCAGCTTAGTAGGTCTCATTGAGACCCAGTACTTC. This translates into CASSLVGLIETQYF.

This clonotype was recorded at least ten times. CDR3 loop: CASSLGGGRGGEQYF. The CDR3 DNA reads as TGTGCCAGCAGCTTGGGGGGAGGAAGGGGCGGCGAGCAGTACTTC. The chain has TRBV5-6 and TRBJ2-7; maybe TRBD2 (6 bases). This CDR3 comprises 15 residues. Per germline, CDR1 SGHDT and CDR2 YYEEEE. V dropped 0 bases and J dropped 6 bases, with 16 bases sitting between them.

This sequence joins TRBV2 and TRBJ1-1; 7 nucleotides match TRBD1. This CDR3 has 15 amino acids. V gave up 2 bases and J gave up 0 bases; unmatched junction bases: 3. The V gene's germline CDR1 is SNHLY and CDR2 FYNNEI. The CDR3, as DNA: TGTGCCAGCAGTGAAAGAACAGGGGTGAACACTGAAGCTTTCTTT. This translates into CASSERTGVNTEAFF.

This clonotype was picked up many times. The gene calls are TRBV20-1 and TRBJ2-1; D gene uncertain. The CDR3 runs 13 residues. Trimming took 1 base from V and 8 from J, leaving 12 bases between them. Looked up from germline, CDR1 is DFQATT and CDR2 is SNEGSKA (reference sequence). CDR3 sequence (DNA): TGCAGTGCTAGAGGCCTAATGGGCTATGAGCAGTTCTTC. It yields the protein CSARGLMGYEQFF.

The rearrangement joins TRBV12-3 or TRBV12-4 to TRBJ1-5; TRBD1 is a possible D gene (6 bases). The CDR3 has 15 amino acids. V dropped 7 bases and J dropped 9 bases, with 22 bases sitting between them. The CDR3 sequence: CASTLGGGGYRPQHF. CDR3 sequence (DNA): TGTGCCAGCACCTTAGGGGGAGGGGGTTATAGGCCCCAGCATTTT.

Ten or more counts support this clonotype. The gene calls are TRBV12-3 or TRBV12-4 and TRBJ1-4; D not resolved. With 6 bases removed from V and 11 bases from J, the gap between germline ends came to 13 bases. This CDR3 is 12 amino acids long. The CDR3, as DNA: TGTGCCAGCAGGGGCGTCGGTGGGAAACTGTTTTTT. This sequence encodes CASRGVGGKLFF.

This clonotype was seen ten or more times. The rearrangement joins TRBV7-9 to TRBJ2-7; D is ambiguous. This CDR3 has 12 amino acids. Trimming took off 5 bases at V and 5 bases at J, with 10 bases between the two ends. Germline CDR1 and CDR2: SEHNR and FQNEAQ (reference sequence). The CDR3 sequence: CASSPRFDEQYF. In DNA form, the CDR3 reads TGTGCCAGCAGCCCCCGGTTCGACGAGCAGTACTTC.

This clonotype was observed many times. A read error may account for a junction end that differs from germline. V usage is TRBV6-5 and J usage is TRBJ2-5; possibly TRBD2 for D (5 bases). Germline CDR1 MNHEY, CDR2 SVGAGI. The CDR3 runs to 11 residues. The CDR3 is CASSLGVDMIF. CDR3 nucleotide sequence: TGTGCCAGCTCCCTCGGGGTAGATATGATCTTC.

This clonotype occurred many times. The chain links TRBV6-5 to TRBJ1-1; possible D gene TRBD1, 6 bases. The V and J ends lost 5 bases and 0 bases respectively, with 19 bases between them. Looked up from germline, CDR1 is MNHEY and CDR2 is SVGAGI. The CDR3 is 17 residues long. The CDR3 bases are TGTGCCAGCAGTCAACAGGGATATTCTACTATGAACACTGAAGCTTTCTTT. It is translated as CASSQQGYSTMNTEAFF.

This clonotype was picked up many times. The chain joins TRBV20-1 to TRBJ2-5; tentatively, D is TRBD2 (6 bases). The ends were cut back, 5 bases at V and 3 bases at J, with 13 bases in the middle. Germline assignment: CDR1 DFQATT and CDR2 SNEGSKA (reference sequence). The CDR3 extends over 13 amino acids. The CDR3 protein is CSAEGPGEETQYF. The CDR3 DNA reads TGCAGTGCTGAGGGGCCGGGAGAAGAGACCCAGTACTTC.

This clonotype came up many times. V and J are TRBV7-2 and TRBJ2-7; 10 bases are shared with TRBD1. The trim removed 5 bases at V and 2 bases at J, leaving 9 bases unmatched. Germline V gene data show CDR1 as SGHTA and CDR2 as FQGNSA. There are 16 residues in the CDR3. CDR3 DNA sequence: TGTGCCAGCAGCAGTCCCCCGGGACAGGGGACCTACGAGCAGTACTTC. It translates to CASSSPPGQGTYEQYF.

This clonotype was observed at least ten times. The chain recombines TRBV5-6 with TRBJ2-7; D may be TRBD1 (5 bases). CDR3 length: 13 amino acids. From germline, CDR1 is SGHDT and CDR2 YYEEEE. The V and J ends lost 6 bases and 1 base respectively, with 11 bases between them. This chain's CDR3 is CASTPAGSYEQYF. In nucleotides, the CDR3 is TGTGCCAGCACCCCTGCAGGGTCCTACGAGCAGTACTTC.

About this clonotype itself: A much larger clone lies a single base off, so this may be a read error. J is TRBJ2-7 and V is TRBV7-9, with D maybe TRBD1 (5 bases). Trimming left V 6 bases short and J 5 bases short, with 11 bases between. CDR1 and CDR2 (germline): SEHNR, FQNEAQ (reference sequence). The CDR3 is 12 amino acids. The CDR3 region has the DNA TGTGCCAGCAGTTTGCAGGGTGACGAGCAGTACTTC. This gives the protein CASSLQGDEQYF. The entire variable domain, with the rest obtained from reference TRBV7-9 and TRBJ2-7, is as follows: DTGVSQNPRHKITKRGQNVTFRCDPISEHNRLYWYRQTLGQGPEFLTYFQNEAQLEKSRLLSDRFSAERPKGSFSTLEIQRTEQGDSAMYLCASSLQGDEQYFGPGTRLTVT.

The J gene is TRBJ1-6, the V gene TRBV6-6, with TRBD1 matching 11 bases. The CDR3 has 14 amino acids. The V and J ends lost 6 bases and 10 bases, in that order; junction bases with no gene match: 5. Germline loops: CDR1 MNHNY, CDR2 SVGAGI (reference sequence). The CDR3 region has the DNA TGTGCCAGCAGCGGACAGGGGGCTTTCTCACCCCTCCACTTT. Protein sequence: CASSGQGAFSPLHF.

Regarding this clonotype: The junction departs from the called germline gene at one end, perhaps through a read error. The gene calls are TRBV7-9 and TRBJ2-5; possibly TRBD1 or TRBD2 for D (5 bases each). The CDR3 extends over 14 amino acids. The V gene's germline CDR1 is SEHNR and CDR2 FQNEAQ (reference sequence). CDR3 residues: CASSPRGNQETQYF. The CDR3 nucleotides read TGCGCCAGCAGTCCGAGGGGAAACCAAGAGACCCAATACTTC. The full variable domain, its missing parts supplied by reference TRBV7-9 and TRBJ2-5, is DTGVSQNPRHKITKRGQNVTFRCDPISEHNRLYWYRQTLGQGPEFLTYFQNEAQLEKSRLLSDRFSAERPKGSFSTLEIQRTEQGDSAMYLCASSPRGNQETQYFGPGTRLLVL.

As DNA, the CDR3 is TGTGCCAGCAGCTTCAGGGGCTACGAGCAGTACTTC. This sequence encodes CASSFRGYEQYF. The chain links TRBV5-6 to TRBJ2-7, with D possibly being TRBD1 (6 bases). Germline V gene sequence: CDR1 SGHDT, CDR2 YYEEEE. Trimming took 2 bases from V and 3 from J, leaving 6 bases between them. The CDR3 contains 12 residues.

This clonotype was detected ten times or more. V gene TRBV14 combines with J gene TRBJ2-5; D unresolved. The CDR3 covers 15 residues. V lost 0 bases, J lost 1 base, and 9 bases lay in between. Germline V gives CDR1 SGHDN, CDR2 FVKESK. CDR3 amino acids: CASSQDLRIQETQYF. In DNA, the CDR3 is TGTGCCAGCAGCCAAGATCTGCGGATCCAAGAGACCCAGTACTTC.

Many counts were recorded for this clonotype. The rearrangement joins TRBV3-1 to TRBJ2-5; D ambiguous. Deletions cut 0 bases from V and 6 bases from J, with 5 bases between. CDR1 LGHDT and CDR2 YNNKEL come from the germline V gene (reference sequence). The CDR3 totals 12 residues. The CDR3 DNA sequence: TGTGCCAGCAGCCAAGAAGCGAAGACCCAGTACTTC. Residues: CASSQEAKTQYF.

This clonotype was detected many times. V and J are TRBV6-5 and TRBJ1-3; a weak D match, TRBD1 (5 bases). V lost 10 bases and J 1 base, leaving 17 bases between the germline ends. Germline lookup yields CDR1 MNHEY and CDR2 SVGAGI. This CDR3 comprises 15 residues. As DNA, the CDR3 is TGTGCCACGAGGGGAGAGATTGCGTCTGGAAACACCATATATTTT. Its protein product is CATRGEIASGNTIYF.